One and the same sample provided the 22 T cell receptor beta chains below, sequenced in a study of somatic mutations in cytotoxic T cells in rheumatoid arthritis. Clones were sequenced by immunoSEQ multiplex PCR, and TCRdb holds only the in-frame ones, with some missing. The sample gives approximately 25,000 clones, roughly 74% of which show up once; roughly a tenth is in the top ten. The sample was CD8+ T cells sorted from blood. Source of these receptors: a woman aged 18-29 years in good health.

There are a few counts of this clone. The chain couples TRBV7-9 to TRBJ2-7, with D possibly being TRBD1 or TRBD2 (6 bases each). CDR1 is SEHNR and CDR2 is FQNEAQ in the germline V gene (reference sequence). The CDR3 length is 15 residues. V was shortened by 2 bases and J by 3 bases, with 14 bases between the two germline ends. The CDR3 DNA reads TGTGCCAGCAGCTTATCGGGGGCCGCTTACTACGAGCAGTACTTC. It yields the protein CASSLSGAAYYEQYF.

V and J are TRBV7-9 and TRBJ1-1; 10 bases agree with TRBD1. CDR1 and CDR2 from the germline V gene are SEHNR and FQNEAQ (reference sequence). This CDR3 has 13 residues. J gave up 6 bases and V 4 bases, and 2 bases lay outside the gene matches. CDR3 amino acids: CASSSTGGSEAFF. CDR3 nucleotide sequence: TGTGCCAGCAGCTCGACAGGGGGCTCTGAAGCTTTCTTT.

The CDR3 protein is CASSPDTKVTEAFF. DNA for the CDR3: TGTGCCAGCAGCCCCGACACCAAGGTGACTGAAGCTTTCTTT. V gene TRBV6-5 combines with J gene TRBJ1-1; D gene unclear. Trimming took off 6 bases at V and 5 bases at J, with 16 bases between the two ends. From germline, CDR1 is MNHEY and CDR2 SVGAGI. The CDR3 is 14 amino acids.

The chain's CDR3 is CASSYASSNEQFF. The CDR3, as DNA: TGTGCCAGCAGCTACGCTAGTAGCAATGAGCAGTTCTTC. The V and J genes are TRBV7-9 and TRBJ2-1; D not certain. Trimming left V 4 bases short and J 6 bases short, with 10 bases between. Germline V lookup: CDR1 SEHNR, CDR2 FQNEAQ (reference sequence). CDR3 length: 13 amino acids.

The chain is built from TRBV11-1 and TRBJ2-5, with D perhaps matching TRBD1 or TRBD2 (6 bases each). The V end lost 5 bases, the J end lost 5 bases, and 18 bases lay between the germline ends. The CDR3 is 15 amino acids. CDR1 SGHAT and CDR2 FQDESV come from the germline V gene (reference sequence). CDR3 region: CASSGGGIGQETQYF. The CDR3 nucleotides are TGTGCCAGCAGCGGGGGCGGGATAGGTCAGGAGACCCAGTACTTC.

This sequence joins TRBV28 and TRBJ2-3, with 13 bases lining up with TRBD2. The CDR3 is 21 amino acids. From germline, CDR1 is MDHEN and CDR2 SYDVKM. Unmatched junction bases numbered 15, after V lost 3 bases and J lost 0 bases. In nucleotides, the CDR3 is TGTGCCAGCAGTTTCTCTCTATCCTCCGGGACTAGCGGGGTCAGCACAGATACGCAGTATTTT. Its protein product is CASSFSLSSGTSGVSTDTQYF.

The chain employs TRBV7-9 and TRBJ2-1; D is uncertain. V lost 1 base, J lost 9 bases, and 10 bases lay in between. Germline lookup yields CDR1 SEHNR and CDR2 FQNEAQ (reference sequence). The CDR3 totals 13 residues. CDR3 loop: CASSLGQFPEQFF. CDR3 DNA sequence: TGTGCCAGCAGCTTAGGTCAGTTTCCTGAGCAGTTCTTC.

The chain recombines TRBV27 with TRBJ2-1; TRBD2 aligns across 9 bases. J gave up 4 bases and V 3 bases, and 4 bases lay outside the gene matches. Germline CDR1 reads MNHEY; CDR2 reads SMNVEV (reference sequence). The CDR3 spans 15 residues. The CDR3 spells CASSLLGLAYNEQFF. DNA for the CDR3: TGTGCCAGCAGTTTGCTGGGACTAGCATACAATGAGCAGTTCTTC.

This clone was seen more than once but under ten times. V usage is TRBV28 and J usage is TRBJ2-7; the D gene is possibly TRBD2 (6 bases). Germline values: CDR1 MDHEN, CDR2 SYDVKM. This CDR3 contains 14 residues. V lost 3 bases and J lost 2, with 11 bases in between. The CDR3: CASSLRGATYEQYF. The CDR3 DNA follows: TGTGCCAGCAGTTTGCGGGGCGCTACCTACGAGCAGTACTTC.

This clone has a handful of counts. The chain carries TRBV13 and TRBJ1-2, with a weak D call TRBD1 (6 bases). Trimming removed 0 bases at V and 4 bases at J, with 12 bases between. The CDR3 is 15 amino acids. The germline V gene encodes CDR1 PRHDT and CDR2 FYEKMQ (reference sequence). This chain's CDR3 is CASSLGPDSLYGYTF. The CDR3 coding sequence is TGTGCCAGCAGCTTAGGCCCGGACAGCCTCTATGGCTACACCTTC.

The genes are TRBV29-1 and TRBJ2-1; TRBD2 aligns across 7 bases. The ends lost 3 bases at V and 0 bases at J; junction bases unmatched: 11. CDR3 length equals 17 residues. Germline V gives CDR1 SQVTM, CDR2 ANQGSEA. The CDR3 is CSVEGQAGRDSYNEQFF. The CDR3 bases are TGCAGCGTTGAGGGGCAGGCAGGGAGGGACTCCTACAATGAGCAGTTCTTC.

V gene TRBV5-4 combines with J gene TRBJ2-2; weak D call: TRBD1 (5 bases). This CDR3 is built from 14 residues. V was pared by 3 bases and J by 4 bases, with 10 bases between. Germline CDR1 reads SGHNT; CDR2 reads YYREEE (reference sequence). The CDR3 loop is CASSWATATGELFF. The CDR3 DNA sequence: TGTGCCAGCAGCTGGGCGACAGCCACCGGGGAGCTGTTTTTT.

This clone appeared a few times. The V call is TRBV2, the J call TRBJ2-7; weak D call: TRBD2 (6 bases). In germline, CDR1 is SNHLY, CDR2 FYNNEI. V lost 6 bases to trimming and J lost 2 bases, with 11 bases between them. The CDR3 length is 13 residues. The CDR3 reads CASSGSSAYEQYF. For the CDR3, the DNA is TGTGCCAGCAGCGGGAGTTCGGCCTACGAGCAGTACTTC.

The chain has TRBV30 and TRBJ2-5, with D uncertain. V was shortened by 3 bases and J by 5 bases, with 10 bases between the two germline ends. This CDR3 is 12 amino acids long. The V gene's germline CDR1 is GTSNPN and CDR2 SVGIG (reference sequence). In DNA, the CDR3 is TGTGCCTGGAGCCGAGTCGGGGAGACCCAGTACTTC. Translated, it gives CAWSRVGETQYF.

The genes are TRBV4-2 and TRBJ2-3; D might be TRBD2 (5 bases). This CDR3 region has 15 residues. V was shortened by 2 bases and J by 3 bases, with 12 bases between the two germline ends. Germline-derived CDR1 and CDR2 are LGHNA and YNFKEQ. CDR3 in DNA: TGTGCCAGCAGCCAAAGCCCCACGGGGACAGATACGCAGTATTTT. Its translation: CASSQSPTGTDTQYF.

This chain uses TRBV28 with TRBJ2-7, with 10 positions matching TRBD1. Looked up from germline, CDR1 is MDHEN and CDR2 is SYDVKM. The V gene end was trimmed by 10 bases and the J gene end by 0 bases; junction bases not matched to a gene: 3. This CDR3 comprises 13 residues. CDR3 sequence: CATGQGSSYEQYV. The CDR3 DNA follows: TGTGCCACGGGACAGGGGAGCTCCTACGAGCAGTACGTC.

This clone was detected a few times. The genes are TRBV30 and TRBJ2-7, with 7 bases that match TRBD1. V gave up 2 bases and J gave up 2 bases; unmatched junction bases: 3. Looked up from germline, CDR1 is GTSNPN and CDR2 is SVGIG (reference sequence). CDR3 length equals 13 residues. The CDR3 sequence: CAWSPGQTYEQYF. DNA of the CDR3: TGTGCCTGGAGTCCGGGACAGACCTACGAGCAGTACTTC.

V and J are TRBV6-5 and TRBJ2-5, with no clear D. V was trimmed by 6 bases and J by 1 base, leaving 12 bases between them. From germline, CDR1 is MNHEY and CDR2 SVGAGI. This CDR3 has 14 residues. CDR3 protein: CASSVAWAQETQYF. DNA of the CDR3: TGTGCCAGCAGCGTGGCCTGGGCCCAAGAGACCCAGTACTTC.

The J gene is TRBJ2-7, the V gene TRBV5-6; 9 bases align to TRBD2. J lost 0 bases, V lost 2 bases, and 0 bases had no gene match. CDR1 SGHDT and CDR2 YYEEEE come from the germline V gene. CDR3 length equals 14 residues. CDR3 bases: TGTGCCAGCAGCTTTAGCGGGAGCTCCTACGAGCAGTACTTC. Amino acids: CASSFSGSSYEQYF.

This chain joins TRBV2 and TRBJ2-1; perhaps TRBD2 as D (5 bases). The CDR3 loop spans 14 amino acids. V lost 7 bases and J 0 bases, leaving 10 bases between the germline ends. Per the germline V gene, CDR1 is SNHLY and CDR2 is FYNNEI. CDR3 nucleotide sequence: TGTGCCAGCATTAGCGAGAGCTCCTACAATGAGCAGTTCTTC. Protein product: CASISESSYNEQFF.

The chain employs TRBV4-2 and TRBJ1-5; no clear D gene. This CDR3 comprises 15 residues. V was pared by 0 bases and J by 7 bases, with 13 bases between. The V gene's germline CDR1 is LGHNA and CDR2 YNFKEQ. The CDR3 sequence: CASSQEGDVEQPQHF. The CDR3 DNA reads as TGTGCCAGCAGCCAAGAAGGTGACGTGGAACAGCCCCAGCATTTT.

This clone was recorded a few times. V is TRBV7-9 and J is TRBJ2-7, with 12 bases aligning to TRBD1. With V trimmed by 5 bases and J by 5 bases, 7 bases remained unmatched. This CDR3 has 15 amino acids. CDR1 is SEHNR, CDR2 FQNEAQ, per germline (reference sequence). The CDR3 protein is CASSAPGTGGNEQYF. CDR3 DNA: TGTGCCAGCAGCGCCCCCGGGACAGGGGGCAACGAGCAGTACTTC.